This TCR beta chain was recorded in a study of blood T cell repertoires in COVID-19. Turning to the study itself: T cells, B-cell-depleted T cells, or PBMCs provided the cDNA or gDNA that served as material.

V shed 5 bases and J shed 5 bases, with 16 bases lying between them. The CDR3 spans 15 residues. Germline CDR1 is SGHVS and CDR2 is FNYEAQ. Participant-given clinical history determined each cohort assignment. The protocol was immunoSEQ multiplex PCR, while the TCRdb copy is restricted to in-frame clones and leaves out a portion. The data hold 200,000 or so clones, with approximately 86% observed a single time. V is TRBV7-6 and J is TRBJ2-1; possibly TRBD1 for D (6 bases). The TCR originated in a woman aged 40 to 50 with acute COVID-19. Sequenced input: PBMCs or T cells enriched from blood (not recorded which). CDR3 amino acids: CASSTTGPLDNEQFF. In DNA form, the CDR3 reads TGTGCCAGCAGCACCACAGGGCCTCTCGACAATGAGCAGTTCTTC.